The clone carrying this T cell receptor (beta chain) showed up just a few times. Its matching antigen is unknown. Unique molecular identifiers were used to barcode this TCRbeta library. Each CDR3 protein gets one entry after TCRdb re-called the PCR reads with MiXCR. The sample contains about 980,000 distinct CDR3 sequences, about 29% of which appear only once. This record comes from a study of T-cell reconstitution after alpha-beta-depleted transplantation in children. Study-level findings and limits: Some patients owed their high day-60 TCRbeta diversity to surviving recipient T cells and thymic progenitors. It was reported that alpha-beta T cells came from several hundred expanded graft clones (about two months after transplant). T-cell counts and diversity were attributed mostly to newly produced T cells one year after transplant.

V lost 5 bases and J lost 4, with 15 bases in between. CDR3 length equals 14 residues. Per germline, CDR1 DFQATT and CDR2 SNEGSKA (reference sequence). The sample was PBMCs, mostly from graft donor cells, taken 360 days after TCRalphabeta/CD19-depleted stem cell transplant. This clonotype was sampled from a boy in the first two years of life who had a stem cell transplant for SCID, so the T cells may come from the graft donor. The chain recombines TRBV20-1 with TRBJ1-5, with D possibly TRBD1 on 6 matching bases. For the CDR3, the DNA is TGCAGTGCTCCCCATGAAGGGGGGAATCAGCCCCAGCATTTT. As protein: CSAPHEGGNQPQHF.